These 22 T cell receptor beta chains share one sample of origin, sequenced in a study of TET2 disruption in CD19-targeted CAR T cells. Treatment noted: autologous CTL019 cells: CD19 CAR with 4-1BB and CD3 zeta domains. Their antigens remain unidentified. Sequencing used immunoSEQ multiplex PCR; TCRdb keeps in-frame clones, though not all of them. This sample contains under 30,000 clones. The sample was CD8- CAR+ T cells sorted from cultured blood T cells, taken for CD19 CAR T cell therapy. Subset here: CD8-negative CAR-positive T cells from the infusion product. Receptors originate from a man between 65 and 80 years old with chronic lymphocytic leukemia.

The CDR3: CASSQVGFDRSNQPQHF. The CDR3 bases that were read are TGTGCCAGCAGCCAAGTGGGGTTTGACAGAAGCAATCAGCCC. V usage is TRBV4-2 and J usage is TRBJ1-5; weak D call: TRBD1 (5 bases). The read is 3 residues too short to cover the CDR3 end, so that end is filled in from the germline J gene. CDR1 and CDR2 (germline): LGHNA, YNFKEQ. V was cut by 1 base and J by 1 base, with 14 bases left in between. The CDR3 extends over 17 amino acids.

With respect to this clone: The read falls 3 residues short of the CDR3 end, and the missing part is taken from the germline J gene. The chain is built from TRBV12-3 or TRBV12-4 and TRBJ2-5; 10 bases fit TRBD1. The V segment lost 5 bases and the J segment 5 bases; nucleotides outside the gene matches: 8. This CDR3 region has 15 residues. The DNA read from the CDR3 is TGTGCCAGCAGTAAGGCGGGACAGGGGATGGAGACC. It translates to CASSKAGQGMET. The entire CDR3 sequence reads CASSKAGQGMETQYF.

Of note for this clone: Sequencing ends 3 residues short of the CDR3 end; the germline J gene provides the rest. The same CDR3 is also encoded by other DNA sequences in this sample. The chain joins TRBV2 to TRBJ1-3, with D possibly being TRBD1 (5 bases). Germline V gives CDR1 SNHLY, CDR2 FYNNEI. V was cut by 1 base and J by 4 bases, with 8 bases left in between. CDR3 length: 14 residues. The CDR3 reads CASSEVGPGNTIYF. CDR3 DNA (partial): TGTGCCAGCAGTGAAGTGGGGCCGGGAAACACC.

Of note for this clone: The sequence runs out 3 residues before the end of the CDR3; the remainder is reconstructed from the germline J gene. The chain carries TRBV19 and TRBJ2-4; tentatively, D is TRBD1 (5 bases). Germline V lookup: CDR1 LNHDA, CDR2 SQIVND (reference sequence). This CDR3 has 14 residues. CDR3 DNA, as far as it was read: TGTGCCAGTAAGGGGCTCGAAGGAAATCAGCCT. Protein: CASKGLEGNQP. The full-length CDR3 reads as CASKGLEGNQPQYF.

With regard to this clone: The CDR3 end is not reached by the read, which stops 3 residues before it; the germline J gene fills it in. The chain uses TRBV7-6 and TRBJ2-5; D gene ambiguous. This CDR3 is built from 15 residues. Deletions cut 4 bases from V and 5 bases from J, with 17 bases between. Germline values: CDR1 SGHVS, CDR2 FNYEAQ. The sequenced CDR3 bases are TGTGCCAGCAGCTCTTCTATGGTTTTCGGGGAGACC. Translated, it gives CASSSSMVFGET. The whole CDR3 reads CASSSSMVFGETQYF.

As for this clone: The observed sequence ends 3 residues before the CDR3 terminus, with the missing tail filled in from the germline J gene. The chain carries TRBV6-2 or TRBV6-3 and TRBJ2-2; 8 bases fit TRBD1. After removal of 8 bases from V and 6 bases from J, the junction contained 11 bases not matched to a gene. The germline V gene encodes CDR1 MNHEY and CDR2 SVGEGT. The CDR3 contains 15 residues. The sequenced part of the CDR3 DNA is TGTGCCAGCGGCTCCGGACAGGGAGGAGCCGGGGAG. It is translated as CASGSGQGGAGE. The whole CDR3 reads CASGSGQGGAGELFF.

For this clone: From the germline J gene comes the end of the CDR3, since the read stops 3 residues before it. J is TRBJ1-1 and V is TRBV29-1; 11 bases fit TRBD1. Germline loops: CDR1 SQVTM, CDR2 ANQGSEA. The J segment lost 4 bases and the V segment lost 7 bases, leaving 2 bases of the junction unmatched. The CDR3 has 12 residues. The CDR3: CSGTGGTTEAFF. The sequenced part of the CDR3 DNA is TGCAGCGGGACAGGGGGCACCACTGAA. Full variable domain (missing parts from reference TRBV29-1 and TRBJ1-1): SAVISQKPSRDICQRGTSLTIQCQVDSQVTMMFWYRQQPGQSLTLIATANQGSEATYESGFVIDKFPISRPNLTFSTLTVSNMSPEDSSIYLCSGTGGTTEAFFGQGTRLTVV.

On this clone: The read terminates 3 residues before the CDR3 end, so the remaining end is supplied by the germline J gene. The chain links TRBV19 to TRBJ2-1; 14 bases match TRBD2. The CDR3 extends over 15 amino acids. V dropped 7 bases and J dropped 7; count of bases not matched to a gene: 6. CDR1 is LNHDA and CDR2 is SQIVND in the germline V gene (reference sequence). CDR3 loop: CASTRTSGGMNEQFF. Incomplete CDR3 DNA: TGTGCCAGTACTCGGACTAGCGGGGGGATGAATGAG.

Turning to this clone: Read coverage stops 3 residues before the CDR3 terminus; the germline J gene supplies the remainder. V usage is TRBV7-7 and J usage is TRBJ2-1; 11 nucleotides align to TRBD2. Losses at the gene ends were 5 bases for V and 6 bases for J; bases not matched to a gene: 6. Germline-derived CDR1 and CDR2 are SSHAT and FNYEAQ (reference sequence). This CDR3 is 15 amino acids long. The chain's CDR3 is CASSQGLADANEQFF. The sequenced CDR3 bases are TGTGCCAGCAGCCAGGGACTAGCGGACGCCAATGAG.

Of note for this clone: Coverage ceases 3 residues before the CDR3 finishes, and the germline J gene fills in the end. The chain carries TRBV27 and TRBJ2-2; 8 bases are a match to TRBD1. There are 14 residues in the CDR3. The V segment lost 6 bases and the J segment 6 bases; nucleotides outside the gene matches: 6. CDR1 and CDR2 from the germline V gene are MNHEY and SMNVEV (reference sequence). CDR3 protein: CASSPDRGAGELFF. Partial CDR3 DNA: TGTGCCAGCAGCCCCGACAGGGGAGCCGGGGAG.

A note on this clone: The observed sequence ends 3 residues before the CDR3 terminus, with the missing tail filled in from the germline J gene. The chain uses TRBV19 and TRBJ1-2; D unresolved. The germline V gene has CDR1 LNHDA and CDR2 SQIVND (reference sequence). The CDR3 spans 13 residues. This CDR3 is CASSISLADDYTF. The CDR3 bases that were read are TGTGCCAGTAGTATTAGTCTAGCCGACGAC.

As to this clone: The missing CDR3 end, 3 residues past where the read stops, is filled in from the germline J gene. The chain couples TRBV5-4 to TRBJ1-1; 7 nucleotides match TRBD1. The V gene end was trimmed by 5 bases and the J gene end by 3 bases; junction bases not matched to a gene: 13. The CDR3 contains 16 residues. Per the germline V gene, CDR1 is SGHNT and CDR2 is YYREEE (reference sequence). Incomplete CDR3 DNA: TGTGCCAGCAGAACCGGGTCGACAGGGATAGACACTGAA. It codes for CASRTGSTGIDTE. The CDR3 in full is CASRTGSTGIDTEAFF.

Concerning this clone itself: The read ends 3 residues early relative to the CDR3; the germline J gene fills the gap. The chain carries TRBV5-6 and TRBJ2-7; 9 positions agree with TRBD1. Germline trimming cut 4 bases from V and 4 bases from J; bases unmatched to any gene: 3. The CDR3 runs to 13 residues. CDR1 is SGHDT and CDR2 is YYEEEE in the germline V gene. CDR3 protein: CASSDRGGYEQYF. The DNA read from the CDR3 is TGTGCCAGCAGCGACAGGGGGGGGTACGAG.

Its frequency marks this clone as medium-sized. Coverage ceases 3 residues before the CDR3 finishes, and the germline J gene fills in the end. The V call is TRBV18, the J call TRBJ2-3; TRBD2 agrees at 12 bases. This CDR3 has 16 residues. V gave up 4 bases and J gave up 2 bases; unmatched junction bases: 4. Germline V lookup: CDR1 KGHSH, CDR2 LQKENI. The CDR3 loop is CASSQTSGGLTDTQYF. The DNA read from the CDR3 is TGTGCCAGCTCACAGACTAGCGGGGGCCTCACAGATACG.

In regard to this clone: The CDR3 end falls 3 residues outside the read, so it is completed with the germline J gene. The gene calls are TRBV7-9 and TRBJ2-4; 7 bases fit TRBD1. The CDR3 extends over 15 amino acids. CDR1 SEHNR and CDR2 FQNEAQ come from the germline V gene (reference sequence). CDR3 residues: CASSPGTDLQETQYF. Partial CDR3 DNA: TGTGCCAGCAGCCCCGGGACAGATTTACAAGAGACT.

This clone is called medium-sized based on its frequency. Sequencing ends 3 residues short of the CDR3 end; the germline J gene provides the rest. The V and J genes are TRBV20-1 and TRBJ2-1; 13 nucleotides agree with TRBD2. Trimming took 3 bases from V and 7 from J; bases not matched to a gene: 9. The CDR3 extends over 16 amino acids. Germline CDR1 is DFQATT and CDR2 is SNEGSKA (reference sequence). The covered CDR3 bases are TGCAGTGCTAGGGACCAACTAGCGGGGGGGAAGAATGAG. This sequence encodes CSARDQLAGGKNE. The complete CDR3 reads CSARDQLAGGKNEQFF.

To note about this clone: The CDR3 goes on 3 residues after the read ends, and that part is filled in from the germline J gene. The rearrangement links TRBV9 to TRBJ1-2, with D maybe TRBD1 (6 bases). The CDR3 is made up of 13 amino acids. CDR1 and CDR2 from the germline V gene are SGDLS and YYNGEE. CDR3 in amino acids: CASSVEQGGGYTF. CDR3 DNA (partial): TGTGCCAGCAGCGTAGAACAGGGAGGAGGC.

The CDR3 spells CASGVSGGAGYGQYF. The covered CDR3 bases are TGTGCCAGTGGAGTCTCAGGGGGCGCTGGCTATGGT. The J gene is TRBJ2-4, the V gene TRBV19, with 8 bases that match TRBD1. Read sequence stops 3 residues before the CDR3 end, and the germline J gene provides the missing end. This CDR3 comprises 15 residues. Germline values: CDR1 LNHDA, CDR2 SQIVND (reference sequence).

CDR3 DNA, as far as it was read: TGTGCCAGCAGCTTAAATAGCGGGGGCCTTGGTGAG. Its protein product is CASSLNSGGLGE. The full CDR3 sequence reads CASSLNSGGLGEQFF. The chain uses TRBV7-3 and TRBJ2-1; TRBD2 matches 9 bases. The read halts 3 residues ahead of the CDR3 end, with the missing end drawn from the germline J gene. Germline loops: CDR1 SGHTA, CDR2 FQGTGA. Unmatched junction bases numbered 7, after V lost 1 base and J lost 9 bases. CDR3 length: 15 amino acids.

With regard to this clone: The read terminates 3 residues ahead of where the CDR3 ends, so the germline J gene completes it. The chain links TRBV3-1 (or the pseudogene TRBV3-2) to TRBJ2-2; D may correspond to TRBD1 or TRBD2 (5 bases each). This CDR3 has 14 residues. Germline V gives CDR1 LGHDT, CDR2 YNNKEL (reference sequence). Trimming removed 5 bases from V and 4 bases from J, with 11 bases in between. The chain's CDR3 is CASSMRGSTGELFF. The sequenced part of the CDR3 DNA is TGTGCCAGCAGCATGAGGGGTAGCACCGGGGAG.

On this clone: The CDR3 goes on 3 residues after the read ends, and that part is filled in from the germline J gene. The chain recombines TRBV7-2 with TRBJ1-5; a weak D match, TRBD1 (5 bases). Germline CDR1 SGHTA, CDR2 FQGNSA. Between the trimmed V and J ends, which lost 3 bases and 5 bases, there was a span of 11 bases. The CDR3 has 14 residues. The CDR3 sequence: CASSFTGFYQPQHF. The CDR3 bases that were read are TGTGCCAGCAGCTTCACAGGATTTTATCAGCCC.

This clone is medium-sized by frequency. Read coverage stops 3 residues before the CDR3 terminus; the germline J gene supplies the remainder. The chain is built from TRBV6-2 or TRBV6-3 and TRBJ2-1, with D possibly matching TRBD1 (5 bases). There are 12 residues in the CDR3. Trimming removed 6 bases from V and 3 bases from J, with 6 bases in between. Germline V lookup: CDR1 MNHEY, CDR2 SVGEGT. The sequenced CDR3 bases are TGTGCCAGCAGGCAGGGCTACAATGAG. The encoded protein is CASRQGYNE. The entire CDR3 reads CASRQGYNEQFF.